The rows below give T cell receptor beta chains drawn from one sample of a study of blood T cells in healthy people across ages. TCRdb reprocessed the 5' RACE reads with MiXCR, giving one entry per CDR3 protein. The sample gives some 710,000 distinct CDR3 sequences, about 47% of which show up once; less than 20% is in the top ten. Sequencing was performed on blood. Every receptor here comes from a man of 80 years or more in good health. Each CDR3 is given with its conserved first and last residue. D genes are given only for firm matches. Only some rows state a clone size, as once, few, many or a class for expanded clones.

cdr3_aa: CAISESTQGQEGGQYF
cdr3_nt: TGTGCCATCAGTGAGTCGACTCAGGGACAGGAGGGCGGGCAGTACTTC
clone_size: .
d_call: TRBD1
j_call: TRBJ2-7
cdr3_length: 16
v_call: TRBV10-3

cdr3_aa: CASSSGQNSYEQYF
cdr3_nt: TGTGCCAGCAGCTCGGGACAGAACTCCTACGAGCAGTACTTC
clone_size: .
d_call: TRBD1
j_call: TRBJ2-7
cdr3_length: 14
v_call: TRBV7-9

cdr3_aa: CASSYQGVEGYTF
cdr3_nt: TGCGCCAGCAGCTACCAGGGTGTGGAGGGCTACACCTTC
clone_size: .
d_call: .
j_call: TRBJ1-2
cdr3_length: 13
v_call: TRBV5-1

cdr3_aa: CASSPPGMVRLEQFF
cdr3_nt: TGTGCCAGCAGCCCGCCCGGGATGGTGCGATTGGAGCAGTTCTTC
clone_size: .
d_call: .
j_call: TRBJ2-1
cdr3_length: 15
v_call: TRBV5-5

cdr3_aa: CASSLLRTGKPHEQYF
cdr3_nt: TGTGCCAGCAGTTTACTTCGGACAGGGAAGCCCCACGAGCAGTACTTC
clone_size: few
d_call: TRBD1
j_call: TRBJ2-7
cdr3_length: 16
v_call: TRBV27

cdr3_aa: CSARGTSYTDTQYF
cdr3_nt: TGCAGTGCTAGAGGGACTAGTTACACAGATACGCAGTATTTT
clone_size: few
d_call: TRBD2
j_call: TRBJ2-3
cdr3_length: 14
v_call: TRBV20-1

cdr3_aa: CSGEDKALGEQFF
cdr3_nt: TGCAGTGGGGAGGATAAAGCTCTTGGTGAGCAGTTCTTC
clone_size: few
d_call: .
j_call: TRBJ2-1
cdr3_length: 13
v_call: TRBV20-1

cdr3_aa: CAISEPTVSYEQYF
cdr3_nt: TGTGCCATCAGTGAACCGACAGTCTCCTACGAGCAGTACTTC
clone_size: .
d_call: .
j_call: TRBJ2-7
cdr3_length: 14
v_call: TRBV10-3

cdr3_aa: CASSYFAGRELDTQYF
cdr3_nt: TGTGCCAGCAGTTACTTCGCGGGGCGGGAGCTGGATACGCAGTATTTT
clone_size: many
d_call: TRBD2
j_call: TRBJ2-3
cdr3_length: 16
v_call: TRBV6-5

cdr3_aa: CATSRERTPNNEQFF
cdr3_nt: TGTGCCACCAGCAGAGAAAGGACACCTAACAATGAGCAGTTCTTC
clone_size: .
d_call: .
j_call: TRBJ2-1
cdr3_length: 15
v_call: TRBV15

cdr3_aa: CSAQRPRWGQNYGYTF
cdr3_nt: TGCAGTGCTCAACGCCCCCGGTGGGGACAGAACTATGGCTACACCTTC
clone_size: .
d_call: TRBD1
j_call: TRBJ1-2
cdr3_length: 16
v_call: TRBV20-1

cdr3_aa: CASSQRWGNTEAFF
cdr3_nt: TGCGCCAGCAGCCAAAGATGGGGGAACACTGAAGCTTTCTTT
clone_size: .
d_call: .
j_call: TRBJ1-1
cdr3_length: 14
v_call: TRBV4-1

cdr3_aa: CATSDLPQGMNTEAFF
cdr3_nt: TGTGCCACCAGTGATTTGCCCCAGGGAATGAACACTGAAGCTTTCTTT
clone_size: .
d_call: .
j_call: TRBJ1-1
cdr3_length: 16
v_call: TRBV24-1

cdr3_aa: CASSESGRGALTEAFF
cdr3_nt: TGTGCCAGCAGTGAGAGCGGCAGGGGGGCTCTCACTGAAGCTTTCTTT
clone_size: .
d_call: TRBD1
j_call: TRBJ1-1
cdr3_length: 16
v_call: TRBV6-1

cdr3_aa: CASSSSDQGRDTQYF
cdr3_nt: TGTGCCAGCAGCTCCTCGGATCAGGGGAGGGATACGCAGTATTTT
clone_size: many
d_call: .
j_call: TRBJ2-3
cdr3_length: 15
v_call: TRBV7-9

cdr3_aa: CASSLSPGSSGGGQYF
cdr3_nt: TGTGCCAGCAGCTTATCCCCGGGGTCTAGCGGTGGCGGCCAGTACTTC
clone_size: .
d_call: TRBD2
j_call: TRBJ2-5
cdr3_length: 16
v_call: TRBV7-2

cdr3_aa: CASSAGLEGGIQYF
cdr3_nt: TGTGCCAGCAGCGCTGGGCTAGAAGGTGGCATTCAGTACTTC
clone_size: .
d_call: .
j_call: TRBJ2-4
cdr3_length: 14
v_call: TRBV11-3